What follows describes a single T cell receptor (beta chain). This clone was picked up one time. Its antigen target is currently unknown. It has no much larger one-base neighbor in the sample; base qualities were not kept. This entry comes from a study of control samples from healthy donors and cancer patients (dated by TCRdb to about 2020). The method behind the library was the immunoSEQ multiplex PCR assay. TCRdb carries this immuneACCESS record with in-frame sequences only. Its versions omit some clonotypes, under half of them owing to an unresolved V gene in the studies checked, with the rest unexplained. In this sample the table shows under 100,000 clones, about 88% of which occur a single time. The top ten constitute 13% to 15% of the sample. Taken from the germline V gene (reference sequence), the CDR1 and CDR2 loops are MNHNY and SVGAGI. The CDR3 covers 13 residues, taking in both the cysteine and the phenylalanine. The retained sequence is limited to the CDR3, 39 bases, with the frame set at the first base. V was cut back by 6 bases and J by 5 bases, leaving a gap of 13 bases between them.

The chain joins TRBV6-6 to TRBJ1-1; possibly the D gene is TRBD1, per 6 matching bases. The sequenced material came from blood. The source of this sequence is a woman between 65 and 79 years old in good health. The nucleotide sequence reads as follows: TGTGCCAGCAGGATGACAGGAGATACTGAAGCTTTCTTT. Translation gives CASRMTGDTEAFF.